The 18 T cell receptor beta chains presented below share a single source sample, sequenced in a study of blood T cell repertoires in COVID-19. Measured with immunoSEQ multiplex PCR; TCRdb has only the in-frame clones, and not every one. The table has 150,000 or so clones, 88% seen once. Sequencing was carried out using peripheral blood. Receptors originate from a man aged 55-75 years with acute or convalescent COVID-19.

The CDR3 DNA sequence: TGCGCCAGCAGCCAAGAGAGGCGGTTATCTGGAAACACCATATATTTT. Translated, it gives CASSQERRLSGNTIYF. The chain joins TRBV4-3 to TRBJ1-3; no clear D gene. The germline gives CDR1 LGHNA, CDR2 YSLEER. The V end lost 0 bases, the J end lost 1 base, and 10 bases lay between the germline ends. The CDR3 sequence is 16 residues long.

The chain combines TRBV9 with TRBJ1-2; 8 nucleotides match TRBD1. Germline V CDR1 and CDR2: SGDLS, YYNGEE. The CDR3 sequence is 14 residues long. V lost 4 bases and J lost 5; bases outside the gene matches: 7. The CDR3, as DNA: TGTGCCAGCAGCCCAAGGGACAGGACATATGGCTACACCTTC. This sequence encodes CASSPRDRTYGYTF.

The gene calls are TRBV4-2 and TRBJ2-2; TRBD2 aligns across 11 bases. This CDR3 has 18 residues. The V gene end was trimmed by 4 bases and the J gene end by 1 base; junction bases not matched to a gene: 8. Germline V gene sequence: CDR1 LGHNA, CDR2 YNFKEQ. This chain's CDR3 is CASSPLTLAGGNTGELFF. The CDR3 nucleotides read TGTGCCAGCAGCCCACTAACGCTAGCGGGGGGGAACACCGGGGAGCTGTTTTTT.

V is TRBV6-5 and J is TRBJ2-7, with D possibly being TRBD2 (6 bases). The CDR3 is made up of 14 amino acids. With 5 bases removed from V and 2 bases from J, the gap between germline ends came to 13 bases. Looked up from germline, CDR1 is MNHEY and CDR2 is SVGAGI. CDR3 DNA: TGTGCCAGCAGTAAGGAGGGAGGACCCTACGAGCAGTACGTC. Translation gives CASSKEGGPYEQYV.

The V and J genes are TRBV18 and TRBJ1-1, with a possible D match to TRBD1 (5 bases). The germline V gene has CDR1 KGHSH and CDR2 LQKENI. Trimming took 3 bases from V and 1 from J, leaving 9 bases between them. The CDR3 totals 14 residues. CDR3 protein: CASSPDMQNTEAFF. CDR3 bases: TGTGCCAGCTCACCGGACATGCAGAACACTGAAGCTTTCTTT.

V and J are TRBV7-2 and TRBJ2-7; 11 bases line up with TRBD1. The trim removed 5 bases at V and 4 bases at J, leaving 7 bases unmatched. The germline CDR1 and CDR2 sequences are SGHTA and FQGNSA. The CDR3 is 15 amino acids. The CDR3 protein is CASSLTGTGGYEQYF. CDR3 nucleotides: TGTGCCAGCAGCCTGACCGGGACAGGGGGTTACGAGCAGTACTTC.

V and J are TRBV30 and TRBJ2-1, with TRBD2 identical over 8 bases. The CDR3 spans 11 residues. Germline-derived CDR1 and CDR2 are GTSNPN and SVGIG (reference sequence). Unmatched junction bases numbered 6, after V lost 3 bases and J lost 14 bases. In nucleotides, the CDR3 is TGTGCCTGGAGGGCGCGGGAGGAGGAGTTCTTC. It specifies CAWRAREEEFF.

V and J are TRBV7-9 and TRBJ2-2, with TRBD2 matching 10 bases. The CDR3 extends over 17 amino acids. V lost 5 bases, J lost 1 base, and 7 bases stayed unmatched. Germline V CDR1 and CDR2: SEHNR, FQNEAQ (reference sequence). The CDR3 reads CASSPRGLARNTGELFF. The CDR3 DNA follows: TGTGCCAGCAGCCCGAGGGGACTAGCGAGGAACACCGGGGAGCTGTTTTTT. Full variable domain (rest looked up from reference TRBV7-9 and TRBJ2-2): DTGVSQNPRHKITKRGQNVTFRCDPISEHNRLYWYRQTLGQGPEFLTYFQNEAQLEKSRLLSDRFSAERPKGSFSTLEIQRTEQGDSAMYLCASSPRGLARNTGELFFGEGSRLTVL.

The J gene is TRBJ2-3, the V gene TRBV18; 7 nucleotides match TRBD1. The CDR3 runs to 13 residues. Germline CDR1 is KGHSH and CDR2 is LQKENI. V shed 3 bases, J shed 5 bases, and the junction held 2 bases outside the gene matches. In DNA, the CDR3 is TGTGCCAGCTCACCCCGGGACAGAGATACGCAGTATTTT. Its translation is CASSPRDRDTQYF.

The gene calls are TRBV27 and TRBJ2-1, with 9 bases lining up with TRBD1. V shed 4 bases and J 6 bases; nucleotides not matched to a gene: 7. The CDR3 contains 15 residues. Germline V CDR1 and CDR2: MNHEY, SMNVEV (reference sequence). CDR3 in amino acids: CASSSPGQGFNEQFF. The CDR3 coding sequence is TGTGCCAGCAGTTCCCCGGGACAGGGATTCAATGAGCAGTTCTTC.

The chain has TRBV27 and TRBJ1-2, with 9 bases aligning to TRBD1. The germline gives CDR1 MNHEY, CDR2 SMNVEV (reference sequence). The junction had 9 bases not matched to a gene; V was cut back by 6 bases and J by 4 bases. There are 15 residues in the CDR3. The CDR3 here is CASRGQGGVIYGYTF. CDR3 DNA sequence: TGTGCCAGCAGGGGACAGGGAGGGGTAATCTATGGCTACACCTTC.

CDR3 bases: TGTGCCAGCTCACAAAGGGCAGGGCTTGTCACCGGGGAGCTGTTTTTT. Amino acids: CASSQRAGLVTGELFF. The chain joins TRBV18 to TRBJ2-2, with D possibly matching TRBD1 (5 bases). CDR3 length equals 16 residues. CDR1 is KGHSH, CDR2 LQKENI, per germline. Trimming took off 4 bases at V and 4 bases at J, with 16 bases between the two ends.

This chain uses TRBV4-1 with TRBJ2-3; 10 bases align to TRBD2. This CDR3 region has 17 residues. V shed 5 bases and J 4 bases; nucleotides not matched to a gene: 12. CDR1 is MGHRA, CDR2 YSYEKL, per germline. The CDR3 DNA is TGCGCCAGCAGCAGCCCCCCCCAGCGGGGGGGTTCAGATACGCAGTATTTT. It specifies CASSSPPQRGGSDTQYF.

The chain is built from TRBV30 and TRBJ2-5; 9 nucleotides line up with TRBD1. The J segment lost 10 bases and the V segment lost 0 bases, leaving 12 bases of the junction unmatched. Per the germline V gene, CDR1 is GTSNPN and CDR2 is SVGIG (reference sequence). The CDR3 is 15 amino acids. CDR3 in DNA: TGTGCCTGGAGTGTAGGGACAGGGATTTCCCAGGACCAGTACTTC. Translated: CAWSVGTGISQDQYF.

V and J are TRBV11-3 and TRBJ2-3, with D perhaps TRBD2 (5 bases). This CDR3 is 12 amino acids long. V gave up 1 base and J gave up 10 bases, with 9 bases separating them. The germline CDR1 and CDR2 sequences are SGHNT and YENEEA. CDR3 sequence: CASSLAASSQYF. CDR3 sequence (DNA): TGTGCCAGCAGCTTAGCGGCTAGCTCGCAGTATTTT.

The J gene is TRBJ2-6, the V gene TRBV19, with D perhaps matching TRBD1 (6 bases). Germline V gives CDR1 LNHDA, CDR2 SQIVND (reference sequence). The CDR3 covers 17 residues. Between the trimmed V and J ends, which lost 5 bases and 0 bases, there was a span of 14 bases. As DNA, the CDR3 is TGTGCCAGTAGTCCCGACAGGTCCCTCTCTGGGGCCAACGTCCTGACTTTC. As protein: CASSPDRSLSGANVLTF. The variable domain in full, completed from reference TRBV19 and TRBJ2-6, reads DGGITQSPKYLFRKEGQNVTLSCEQNLNHDAMYWYRQDPGQGLRLIYYSQIVNDFQKGDIAEGYSVSREKKESFPLTVTSAQKNPTAFYLCASSPDRSLSGANVLTFGAGSRLTVL.

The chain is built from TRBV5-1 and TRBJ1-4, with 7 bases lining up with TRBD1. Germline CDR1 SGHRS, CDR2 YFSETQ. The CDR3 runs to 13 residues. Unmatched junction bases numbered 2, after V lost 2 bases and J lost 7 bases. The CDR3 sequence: CASSLQGREKLFF. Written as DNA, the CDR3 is TGCGCCAGCAGCTTACAGGGGCGTGAAAAACTGTTTTTT.

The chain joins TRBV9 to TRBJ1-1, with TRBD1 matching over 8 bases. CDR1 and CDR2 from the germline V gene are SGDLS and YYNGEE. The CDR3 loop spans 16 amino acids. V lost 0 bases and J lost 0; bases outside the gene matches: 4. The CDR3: CASSVGDRSMNTEAFF. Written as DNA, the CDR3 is TGTGCCAGCAGCGTAGGGGACAGGTCCATGAACACTGAAGCTTTCTTT.